This is a list of T cell receptor beta chains from one sample in a study of blood T cell repertoires in COVID-19. Assay used: immunoSEQ multiplex PCR; TCRdb lists only in-frame clones, some missing. The sample has some 150,000 clones, over 65% seen once. Sequenced: peripheral blood. These receptors were collected from a human donor in a cohort sampled during active COVID-19. Each CDR3 is given with its conserved first and last residue. Fields, in order: clone size, J gene, D gene, V gene, CDR3 protein, CDR3 DNA. The D gene is left open where the match is weak. Clone size appears in some rows only: once, few, many, or a class for an expanded clone.

abundance: -
j_gene: TRBJ2-1
d_gene: TRBD2
v_gene: TRBV15
CDR3aa: CATSVSGSTYNEQFF
CDR3nt: TGTGCCACCAGCGTTAGCGGGTCTACCTACAATGAGCAGTTCTTC

abundance: once
j_gene: TRBJ2-2
d_gene: TRBD2
v_gene: TRBV2
CDR3aa: CASSDPVLPDEAGVHRAGELFF
CDR3nt: TGTGCCAGCAGTGACCCTGTCCTCCCCGATGAAGCGGGGGTTCACAGGGCCGGGGAGCTGTTTTTT

abundance: -
j_gene: TRBJ1-2
d_gene: -
v_gene: TRBV2
CDR3aa: CASTTGLGAVGYTF
CDR3nt: TGTGCCAGCACGACCGGGTTGGGGGCAGTGGGCTACACCTTC

abundance: -
j_gene: TRBJ1-1
d_gene: -
v_gene: TRBV5-4
CDR3aa: CASSSPGKMNTEAFF
CDR3nt: TGTGCCAGCAGCTCTCCAGGGAAGATGAACACTGAAGCTTTCTTT

abundance: -
j_gene: TRBJ2-7
d_gene: TRBD1
v_gene: TRBV2
CDR3aa: CASSGTGSNEQYF
CDR3nt: TGTGCCAGCAGTGGGACAGGGAGCAACGAGCAGTACTTC

abundance: -
j_gene: TRBJ1-2
d_gene: TRBD1
v_gene: TRBV30
CDR3aa: CAWSVLGQVGHTF
CDR3nt: TGTGCCTGGAGTGTACTCGGACAGGTGGGGCACACCTTC

abundance: -
j_gene: TRBJ2-7
d_gene: TRBD1
v_gene: TRBV5-6
CDR3aa: CASSLAGDSSYEQYF
CDR3nt: TGTGCCAGCAGCTTGGCCGGGGACAGCTCCTACGAGCAGTACTTC

abundance: -
j_gene: TRBJ1-6
d_gene: -
v_gene: TRBV6-1
CDR3aa: CASSELGDNSPLHF
CDR3nt: TGTGCCAGCAGTGAACTGGGAGATAATTCACCCCTCCACTTT

abundance: -
j_gene: TRBJ2-1
d_gene: TRBD1
v_gene: TRBV15
CDR3aa: CATSLAGQGTDEQFF
CDR3nt: TGTGCCACCAGCTTGGCGGGACAGGGTACCGATGAGCAGTTCTTC

abundance: -
j_gene: TRBJ1-2
d_gene: -
v_gene: TRBV2
CDR3aa: CASSPVPPGYGYTF
CDR3nt: TGTGCCAGCAGCCCGGTACCACCTGGCTATGGCTACACCTTC

abundance: -
j_gene: TRBJ2-3
d_gene: -
v_gene: TRBV9
CDR3aa: CASSVESAPLNTQYF
CDR3nt: TGTGCCAGCAGCGTAGAATCCGCGCCGTTGAATACGCAGTATTTT

abundance: -
j_gene: TRBJ2-1
d_gene: TRBD2
v_gene: TRBV2
CDR3aa: CASSELAGAPRNEQFF
CDR3nt: TGTGCCAGCAGTGAATTGGCGGGAGCCCCGAGGAATGAGCAGTTCTTC

abundance: -
j_gene: TRBJ1-2
d_gene: -
v_gene: TRBV27
CDR3aa: CASSLGVLGYGYTF
CDR3nt: TGTGCCAGCAGTCTAGGGGTCCTGGGATATGGCTACACCTTC

abundance: -
j_gene: TRBJ2-2
d_gene: -
v_gene: TRBV19
CDR3aa: CASSQGVYTGELFF
CDR3nt: TGTGCCAGTTCGCAGGGCGTGTACACCGGGGAGCTGTTTTTT

abundance: -
j_gene: TRBJ1-4
d_gene: -
v_gene: TRBV5-1
CDR3aa: CASSTGQRTNEKLFF
CDR3nt: TGCGCCAGCAGCACAGGACAGAGAACTAATGAAAAACTGTTTTTT

abundance: -
j_gene: TRBJ2-7
d_gene: TRBD2
v_gene: TRBV4-2
CDR3aa: CASSPGGGGYEQYF
CDR3nt: TGTGCCAGCAGCCCCGGGGGGGGCGGCTACGAGCAGTACTTC

abundance: -
j_gene: TRBJ1-1
d_gene: -
v_gene: TRBV5-5
CDR3aa: CASRVTPETEAFF
CDR3nt: TGTGCCAGCAGGGTTACCCCTGAGACTGAAGCTTTCTTT

abundance: -
j_gene: TRBJ1-1
d_gene: TRBD1
v_gene: TRBV5-1
CDR3aa: CASSLDRGSVSTEAFF
CDR3nt: TGCGCCAGCAGCTTGGACAGGGGGAGTGTCAGCACTGAAGCTTTCTTT

abundance: -
j_gene: TRBJ2-5
d_gene: -
v_gene: TRBV9
CDR3aa: CASSVDGGREETQYF
CDR3nt: TGTGCCAGCAGCGTAGACGGGGGGCGCGAAGAGACCCAGTACTTC

abundance: -
j_gene: TRBJ1-1
d_gene: -
v_gene: TRBV2
CDR3aa: CASSIAALGNTEAFF
CDR3nt: TGTGCCAGCAGTATAGCCGCCCTGGGGAACACTGAAGCTTTCTTT

abundance: -
j_gene: TRBJ2-1
d_gene: -
v_gene: TRBV18
CDR3aa: CASSPPAGGSNEQFF
CDR3nt: TGTGCCAGCTCACCACCGGCAGGGGGGTCGAATGAGCAGTTCTTC

abundance: -
j_gene: TRBJ1-2
d_gene: -
v_gene: TRBV9
CDR3aa: CASSVAGGRSYGYTF
CDR3nt: TGTGCCAGCAGCGTAGCTGGAGGAAGAAGCTATGGCTACACCTTC

abundance: -
j_gene: TRBJ2-3
d_gene: -
v_gene: TRBV4-1
CDR3aa: CASSQDRSRTDTQYF
CDR3nt: TGCGCCAGCAGCCAAGATCGGAGCCGCACAGATACGCAGTATTTT

abundance: -
j_gene: TRBJ2-2
d_gene: TRBD1
v_gene: TRBV5-1
CDR3aa: CASSPGSTGTAGELFF
CDR3nt: TGCGCCAGCAGCCCCGGGTCGACAGGGACCGCCGGGGAGCTGTTTTTT

abundance: -
j_gene: TRBJ1-5
d_gene: -
v_gene: TRBV19
CDR3aa: CASSTRRTEGNQPQHF
CDR3nt: TGTGCCAGTAGTACCAGAAGGACCGAGGGAAATCAGCCCCAGCATTTT

abundance: -
j_gene: TRBJ1-1
d_gene: TRBD1
v_gene: TRBV4-2
CDR3aa: CASSRLADRGDTEAFF
CDR3nt: TGTGCCAGCAGCCGATTGGCGGACAGGGGAGACACTGAAGCTTTCTTT

abundance: -
j_gene: TRBJ2-5
d_gene: -
v_gene: TRBV4-2
CDR3aa: CASSQGYGTKETQYF
CDR3nt: TGTGCCAGCAGCCAAGGGTATGGCACAAAAGAGACCCAGTACTTC

abundance: few
j_gene: TRBJ2-7
d_gene: -
v_gene: TRBV2
CDR3aa: CASSVQANEQYF
CDR3nt: TGTGCCAGCAGTGTTCAGGCAAACGAGCAGTACTTC